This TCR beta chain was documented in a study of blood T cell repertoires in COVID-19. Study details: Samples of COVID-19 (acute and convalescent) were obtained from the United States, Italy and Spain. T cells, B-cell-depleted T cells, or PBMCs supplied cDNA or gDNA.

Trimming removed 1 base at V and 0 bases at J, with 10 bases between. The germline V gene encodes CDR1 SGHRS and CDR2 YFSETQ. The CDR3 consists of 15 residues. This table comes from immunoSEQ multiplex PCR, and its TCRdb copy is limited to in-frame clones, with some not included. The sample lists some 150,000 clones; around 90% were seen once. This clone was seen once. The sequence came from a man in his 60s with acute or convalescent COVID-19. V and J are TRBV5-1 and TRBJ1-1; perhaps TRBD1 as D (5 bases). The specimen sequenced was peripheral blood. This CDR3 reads CASSLWRGVNTEAFF. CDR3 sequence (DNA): TGCGCCAGCAGCTTGTGGAGGGGAGTGAACACTGAAGCTTTCTTT. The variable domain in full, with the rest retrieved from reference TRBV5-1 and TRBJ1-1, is KAGVTQTPRYLIKTRGQQVTLSCSPISGHRSVSWYQQTPGQGLQFLFEYFSETQRNKGNFPGRFSGRQFSNSRSEMNVSTLELGDSALYLCASSLWRGVNTEAFFGQGTRLTVV.